This entry describes one T cell receptor (beta chain). Its antigen is as yet unknown. These data come from a study of T cell responses to AZD1222 COVID-19 vaccine. Germline V gene data show CDR1 as GTSNPN and CDR2 as SVGIG (reference sequence). The CDR3 contains 13 residues. Trimming pared 4 bases from V and 1 base from J, leaving 10 bases between. Study outcomes and limitations: No repertoire was sampled before or during the peak T cell response, only after it.

This table comes from immunoSEQ multiplex PCR, and its TCRdb copy is limited to in-frame clones, with some not included. There are about 110,000 clones in the sample; approximately 85% occur only once, and 4% to 5% lies in the top ten. The genes are TRBV30 and TRBJ1-1; D unresolved. The clonotype comes from an adult in good health. The sample here was peripheral blood, taken on day 0 of AZD1222 vaccination. CDR3 sequence (DNA): TGTGCCTGGACCTCTAAGGGGAACACTGAAGCTTTCTTT. Its protein is CAWTSKGNTEAFF.